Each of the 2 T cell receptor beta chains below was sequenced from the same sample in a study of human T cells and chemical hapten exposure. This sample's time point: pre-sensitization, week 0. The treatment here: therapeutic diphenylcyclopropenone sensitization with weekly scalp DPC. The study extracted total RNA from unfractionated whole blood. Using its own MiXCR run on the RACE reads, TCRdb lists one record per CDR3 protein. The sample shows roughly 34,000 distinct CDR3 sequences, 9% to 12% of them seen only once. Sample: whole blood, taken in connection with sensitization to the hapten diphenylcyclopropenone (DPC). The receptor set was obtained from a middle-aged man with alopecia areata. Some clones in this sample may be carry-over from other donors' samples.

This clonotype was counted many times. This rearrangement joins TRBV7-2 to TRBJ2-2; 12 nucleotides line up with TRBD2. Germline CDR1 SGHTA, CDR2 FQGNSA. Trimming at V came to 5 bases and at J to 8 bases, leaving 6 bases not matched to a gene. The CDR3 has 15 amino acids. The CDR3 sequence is CASSPPGLAGGELFF. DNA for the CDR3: TGTGCCAGCAGCCCCCCGGGACTAGCGGGTGGGGAGCTGTTTTTT.

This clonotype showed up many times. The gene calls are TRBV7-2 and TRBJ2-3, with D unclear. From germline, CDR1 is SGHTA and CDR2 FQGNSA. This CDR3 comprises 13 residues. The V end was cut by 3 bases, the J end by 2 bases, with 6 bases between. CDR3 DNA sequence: TGTGCCAGCAGCTTGCAGGTCACAGATACGCAGTATTTT. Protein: CASSLQVTDTQYF.